This T cell receptor beta chain comes out of a study of cytomegalovirus exposure and HLA in healthy donors (dated by TCRdb to about 2017). Regarding the study in general: In an earlier analysis of roughly 500 of the donors, roughly 300 Gb of sequence data and 100 million or so unique TCR beta sequences from roughly 180 million T cells were reported. Roughly 300 gigabases of sequencing data and around 85 million unique TCR sequences made up an early release that covered 500 to 700 HLA-typed donors. Of the 300 to 400 genotyped donors, roughly 80% fell in the genetic ancestry cluster associated with self-reported Caucasian donors. The study was designed to test whether signatures of past pathogen exposure could be identified by cataloging public T cell receptors. The study profiled the T cell repertoires of 666 subjects by immunosequencing and related them to cytomegalovirus serostatus. A separate validation cohort of roughly 110 different subjects was used in addition to the approximately 670-subject first cohort. High-throughput TCR immunosequencing, statistical association of individual TCRs with disease status, and machine learning were combined to predict cytomegalovirus infection status. A later analysis re-examined previously published TCR beta repertoires from more than 650 donors and added high-resolution HLA genotyping to investigate patterns of TCR occurrence. The later analysis used no new phenotypic data to find candidate immune exposures, relying instead on TCR beta sequences and their occurrence across donors. An earlier analysis of 587 of the donors used high-throughput TCR beta sequencing to judge whether each TCR beta V gene segment behaved as functional or pseudogenic. Donor age, sex, ethnicity and CMV serostatus were compiled together with the repertoire data. In a later genetic analysis, genome-wide SNP genotypes for about 65% of the 666 donors were used, and that subset was treated as a discovery cohort. All discovery cohort repertoires had been generated on a single sequencing platform. Both class I and class II loci were covered by HLA typing, at four-digit resolution. Typing coverage differed by locus: A, B, C, DRB1 and DQB1 were typed in about 620-630 donors, DQA1 in 500 to 550, DPA1 in 606, and DPB1 in around 490. Four to six DR-DQ haplotypes were handled as single units for association and clustering, since linkage in the cohort was strong. On average, roughly 250,000 unique TCR beta nucleotide sequences were sequenced per donor among a few hundred genotyped donors of the cohort, with around 19% of those sequences being non-productive. Findings and caveats that apply to the study as a whole: A cluster of highly shared sequence variants was judged likely to be a technical artifact of the sequencing pipeline. Only TCR beta chains were sequenced in this cohort, and the absence of alpha or paired-chain data limited detectable features. When HLA alleles, especially DR and DQ, strongly co-occurred, TCR associations were difficult to assign to individual alleles. At a false discovery rate of 0.05, a later analysis linked some 17,000 TCR beta sequences to specific HLA alleles. In vitro tests confirmed that a few of the cytomegalovirus-associated TCR beta chains recognize cytomegalovirus antigens. Because HLA typing was unavailable for some donors at each locus, only the typed subset was used in association tests. In a later analysis, several top co-occurrence clusters were reported to appear linked to parvovirus B19, influenza, CMV and Epstein-Barr virus. Most CMV-associated TCR beta chains appeared to be HLA-restricted in a later analysis, and the HLA associations seemed to be driven largely by CMV exposure. In a later genetic analysis, a missense DCLRE1C variant was associated with V-gene and J-gene trimming of TCR beta chains, and the association was replicated in an independent cohort. A later analysis found that TCR association rates varied across HLA loci, with DRB1 alleles showing the most associated TCRs and HLA-C alleles the fewest. Correlated functional status among segregating V segments might be attributable to linkage disequilibrium, but an unknown experimental factor could not be ruled out. While some public TCRs were present in many individuals, most TCR sequences turned up only very rarely across donors. The only immune exposure information available for the cohort was CMV serostatus. In an earlier analysis of about 550 of the donors, most TCR beta V segments were observed in productive rearrangements about 87% or about 30% of the time, broadly matching IMGT annotations. Roughly uniform sequencing depth across donors was assumed in presence/absence analyses, although this assumption may not hold. Because counts were too low, fewer than 20 rarely observed V segments, including chromosome 9 orphons, were excluded from the earlier analysis of 587 of the donors. According to the authors, the approach could potentially be generalized to other disease states and immunological phenotypes. A further reported finding was that TCR beta sequences accurately predicted the HLA-A and HLA-B alleles for most subjects in the first cohort. In a later analysis, HLA-associated TCR beta chains showed more clonal expansion and lower generation probabilities than non-associated chains that were equally common. In the study, around 160 TCR beta chains were listed as associated with cytomegalovirus. Cytomegalovirus status was reported to be diagnosed by the classifier with high specificity and sensitivity in both the original and validation cohorts. Because the 87-base-pair reads could not distinguish some IMGT-functional V segments, including TRBV6-2 and TRBV6-3, those segments were excluded. Compared with the roughly 700-donor mean, donors in an Asian-associated ancestry cluster had fewer N-insertions in productive TCRs, according to a later genetic analysis.

The cohort was made up of about 610 healthy bone marrow donors. Cohort members were all nominally healthy when sampled, although unrecorded immune exposures were likely present. The donor was CMV seronegative and belonged to the group of approximately 320 seronegative cohort members. A peripheral blood sample was collected from each donor, and TCR beta sequencing was performed on peripheral blood mononuclear cells. The Qiagen DNeasy Blood Extraction Kit was used to extract genomic DNA from the blood cell samples. As to this clone: Its cognate antigen has yet to be identified.

Library method: the immunoSEQ multiplex PCR assay. The multiplex PCR relied on a mix of 60 forward primers for TCR Vbeta segments and 13 reverse primers for TCR Jbeta segments. The CDR3 region of rearranged TCR beta genes was amplified from genomic DNA with a multiplex PCR assay. The Illumina HiSeq System was used to sequence the amplified TCR beta libraries as 87-base-pair reads. Concerning the study's data processing: A later analysis counted 75 million to 100 million unique TCR beta chains across the approximately 700 repertoires, and roughly 11 million of these chains were shared by at least two donors. A nearest-neighbor algorithm error-corrected the raw reads and collapsed the reads into unique sequences, merging closely related sequences to remove PCR and sequencing errors. Alignment of CDR3 sequences to IMGT reference sequences was used to assign V, D and J gene segments. For a sequence to be retained, at least a six-nucleotide match to both a V gene segment and a J gene segment was required. Rearrangements were classified as productive when the CDR3 lacked stop codons and remained in frame with V and J, and all other rearrangements were classified as non-productive. CDR3 was defined by IMGT convention, running from the second conserved V-encoded cysteine to the conserved J-encoded phenylalanine. Sequences without an unambiguous match to a single V gene segment were excluded from the earlier analysis of 500 to 700 of the donors. An earlier analysis of 450 to 650 of the donors called V segments functional above 56.7% productive rearrangements and segregating when the between-donor standard deviation exceeded 5%. A statistical classification framework was developed to diagnose cytomegalovirus status using the catalog of TCR beta chain sequences. V and J gene assignment, in a later analysis, came from comparing TCR nucleotide sequences with IMGT/GENE-DB human TR gene sequences. A later analysis assigned CDR3 sequences and most-parsimonious VDJ recombination scenarios with the TCRdist pipeline. A later analysis defined each TCR beta chain by its CDR3 amino acid sequence plus V-gene family, and excluded reads lacking a unique V-gene family. A later analysis removed 592 highly shared, low-generation-probability nucleotide sequences to deal with suspected cross-contamination and a sequencing artifact. A later analysis calculated a clonal expansion index for each public chain from normalized within-repertoire ranks of inferred template counts. Generation probabilities in a later analysis came from a VDJ recombination model fitted to out-of-frame rearrangements, and those results were checked against IGoR. A later analysis scored TCR-TCR, TCR-HLA and TCR-CMV co-occurrence with hypergeometric tests, applying a repertoire-size bias correction to TCR pairs. To estimate false discovery rates, a later analysis permuted the HLA or CMV assignments 20 times. In a later analysis, co-occurring TCRs were grouped using DBSCAN, with TCRdist sequence similarity added in when clustering inside HLA-allele-positive subsets. For co-occurrence clustering, repertoires with fewer than 30,000 or more than 120,000 public chains were excluded, along with five or six repertoires with anomalous nucleotide sharing. As stored in TCRdb, this immuneACCESS dataset retains in-frame rearrangements with V and J assigned. A fraction of the clones does not appear; measured against another copy, unresolved V genes explain less than half of the discrepancy, and the remainder lacks a known reason. D and trimming come from the DNA, and the V and J calls and clone size come from that table. The table for this sample lists 110,000 to 150,000 clones. The ten most abundant clones make up 0.8% to 1% of the sample.

CDR1 is given as SGHRS and CDR2 as YFSETQ, both from the germline V gene. The CDR3, cysteine through phenylalanine, is 14 amino acids long. Only the CDR3 portion is preserved as DNA: 42 bases, with reading frame beginning at the first base. V is cut back by 0 bases and J by 4 bases, with 3 bases in the junction unmatched. The specimen sequenced was PBMCs. The origin of this receptor is a male donor in good health and CMV-seronegative. Recombination joined TRBV5-1 with TRBJ1-2, and TRBD1 matches 7 of the central bases. Here is the DNA: TGCGCCAGCAGCTTGGGAGGGGGCGGCTATGGCTACACCTTC. This translates into CASSLGGGGYGYTF.